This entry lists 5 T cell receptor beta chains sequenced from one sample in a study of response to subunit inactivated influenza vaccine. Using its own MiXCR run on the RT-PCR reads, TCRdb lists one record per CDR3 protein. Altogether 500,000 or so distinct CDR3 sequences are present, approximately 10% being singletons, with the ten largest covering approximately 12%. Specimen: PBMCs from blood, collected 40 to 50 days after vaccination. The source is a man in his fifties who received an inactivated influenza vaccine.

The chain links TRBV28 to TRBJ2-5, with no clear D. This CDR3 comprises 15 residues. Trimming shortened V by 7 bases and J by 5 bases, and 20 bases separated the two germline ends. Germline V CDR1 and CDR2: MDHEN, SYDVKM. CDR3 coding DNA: TGTGCCAGCAACCCCGGCTCAGTCTCCCGGGAGACCCAGTACTTC. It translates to CASNPGSVSRETQYF.

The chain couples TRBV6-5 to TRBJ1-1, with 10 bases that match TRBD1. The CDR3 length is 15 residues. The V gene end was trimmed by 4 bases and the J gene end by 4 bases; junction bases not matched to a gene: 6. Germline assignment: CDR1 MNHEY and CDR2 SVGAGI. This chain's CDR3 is CASSFGTGAITEAFF. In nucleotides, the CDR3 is TGTGCCAGCAGTTTCGGGACAGGGGCGATCACTGAAGCTTTCTTT.

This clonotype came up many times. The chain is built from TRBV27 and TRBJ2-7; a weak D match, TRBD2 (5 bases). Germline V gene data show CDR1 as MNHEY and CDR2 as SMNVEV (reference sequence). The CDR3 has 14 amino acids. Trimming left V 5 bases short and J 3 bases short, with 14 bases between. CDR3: CASSRDLASYEQYF. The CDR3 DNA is TGTGCCAGCAGTCGGGATTTAGCTAGCTACGAGCAGTACTTC.

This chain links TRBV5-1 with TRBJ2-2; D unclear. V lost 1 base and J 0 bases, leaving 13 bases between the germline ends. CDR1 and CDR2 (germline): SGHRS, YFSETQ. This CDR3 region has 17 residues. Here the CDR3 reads CASSLTGVGANTGELFF. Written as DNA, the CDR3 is TGCGCCAGCAGCTTGACCGGCGTCGGAGCGAACACCGGGGAGCTGTTTTTT.

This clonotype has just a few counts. The CDR3 spells CSASLGTRRNNEQFF. The CDR3 bases are TGCAGTGCTAGCCTCGGGACTAGGAGGAACAATGAGCAGTTCTTC. This rearrangement joins TRBV20-1 to TRBJ2-1; 8 nucleotides line up with TRBD2. This CDR3 has 15 residues. CDR1 and CDR2 from the germline V gene are DFQATT and SNEGSKA (reference sequence). J was trimmed by 5 bases and V by 3 bases; bases with no gene match: 9.